The sequence of this T cell receptor (beta chain) was determined in a study of T cells in Graves' hyperthyroidism and ophthalmopathy. Looked up from germline, CDR1 is MNHEY and CDR2 is SMNVEV (reference sequence). The ends were cut back, 4 bases at V and 14 bases at J, with 18 bases in the middle. CDR3 length: 14 residues. The TCR beta CDR3 regions underwent amplification using RNA transcripts as the source. TCR CDR3 regions were first amplified by RT-PCR with HTBI primers. Using its own MiXCR run on the multiplex PCR reads, TCRdb lists one record per CDR3 protein. The top ten hold around 27% of the sample, which has 470,000 or so distinct CDR3 sequences, less than 25% seen once.

The specimen was blood. The chain is built from TRBV27 and TRBJ1-6; possibly TRBD1 for D (5 bases). The clonotype comes from a man younger than 35 with Graves' hyperthyroidism. As DNA, the CDR3 is TGTGCCAGCAGTTGGACGGGGAGGGGAGGTGCCCTCCACTTT. Its translation is CASSWTGRGGALHF.